This is a list of T cell receptor beta chains from one sample in a study of radiation and T cells in renal cell carcinoma. This table comes from immunoSEQ multiplex PCR, and its TCRdb copy is limited to in-frame clones, with some not included. In the table there are 65,000 or so clones, roughly 80% of which are singletons. The material sequenced was blood, taken from a patient whose treatment included radiotherapy and nephrectomy. The source is a man between 60 and 75 years old with renal cell carcinoma. Both conserved end residues are part of each CDR3. A D gene is named only where the DNA matches it firmly. Clone size is given for some rows only: seen once, a few or many times, or a class if the clone is expanded.

D gene: TRBD2
CDR3 length: 18
J gene: TRBJ2-1
V gene: TRBV29-1
clone size: .
CDR3 DNA: TGCAGCGTTGAACGGGGAGCGGGAGGGTATAGGTCCTACAATGAGCAGTTCTTC
CDR3 protein: CSVERGAGGYRSYNEQFF

D gene: .
CDR3 length: 14
J gene: TRBJ1-1
V gene: TRBV6-5
clone size: .
CDR3 DNA: TGTGCCAGCAGCCTACAGGGAGTGGGCACTGAAGCTTTCTTT
CDR3 protein: CASSLQGVGTEAFF

D gene: TRBD2
CDR3 length: 15
J gene: TRBJ2-7
V gene: TRBV11-2
clone size: .
CDR3 DNA: TGTGCCAGCAGTCTCGGACTAGCGGGGCCCTACGAGCAGTACTTC
CDR3 protein: CASSLGLAGPYEQYF

D gene: TRBD1
CDR3 length: 15
J gene: TRBJ2-1
V gene: TRBV7-8
clone size: few
CDR3 DNA: TGTGCCAGCAGCTCAATACAGGGGACAGGGTATGAGCAGTTCTTC
CDR3 protein: CASSSIQGTGYEQFF

D gene: .
CDR3 length: 15
J gene: TRBJ2-5
V gene: TRBV11-2
clone size: once
CDR3 DNA: TGTGCCAGCAGCCCTGGGGGCGGGACTGGGGAGACCCAGTACTTC
CDR3 protein: CASSPGGGTGETQYF

D gene: .
CDR3 length: 11
J gene: TRBJ2-1
V gene: TRBV11-2
clone size: .
CDR3 DNA: TGTGCCAGCAGCTTAGGAATCAAGGAGTTCTTC
CDR3 protein: CASSLGIKEFF

D gene: .
CDR3 length: 13
J gene: TRBJ1-4
V gene: TRBV5-1
clone size: .
CDR3 DNA: TGCGCCAGCAGCTTGGGGGGGAATGAAAAACTGTTTTTT
CDR3 protein: CASSLGGNEKLFF

D gene: .
CDR3 length: 15
J gene: TRBJ1-5
V gene: TRBV6-5
clone size: .
CDR3 DNA: TGTGCCAGCAGTTCGTATTTGACAGACAATCAGCCCCAGCATTTT
CDR3 protein: CASSSYLTDNQPQHF

D gene: .
CDR3 length: 12
J gene: TRBJ2-7
V gene: TRBV2
clone size: once
CDR3 DNA: TGTGCCAGCAGTGACGGGTCCTACGAGCAGTACTTC
CDR3 protein: CASSDGSYEQYF

D gene: .
CDR3 length: 15
J gene: TRBJ2-3
V gene: TRBV4-3
clone size: .
CDR3 DNA: TGCGCCAGCAGCCAAGAGGGCTTAGCGGCAGATACGCAGTATTTT
CDR3 protein: CASSQEGLAADTQYF

D gene: TRBD1
CDR3 length: 13
J gene: TRBJ1-2
V gene: TRBV6-5
clone size: .
CDR3 DNA: TGTGCCAGCAGGACCTCGACAGGGACTGGCTACACCTTC
CDR3 protein: CASRTSTGTGYTF

D gene: .
CDR3 length: 15
J gene: TRBJ2-5
V gene: TRBV27
clone size: .
CDR3 DNA: TGTGCCAGCAGTCCTTCAATTACTACCTGGGAGACCCAGTACTTC
CDR3 protein: CASSPSITTWETQYF

D gene: .
CDR3 length: 16
J gene: TRBJ1-5
V gene: TRBV2
clone size: .
CDR3 DNA: TGTGCCAGCAGTGAAGGGCGGAGGGGAGGAAATCAGCCCCAGCATTTT
CDR3 protein: CASSEGRRGGNQPQHF

D gene: .
CDR3 length: 16
J gene: TRBJ1-3
V gene: TRBV5-1
clone size: .
CDR3 DNA: TGCGCCAGCAGCTTGGAGCGGAGGGGGAGTGGAAACACCATATATTTT
CDR3 protein: CASSLERRGSGNTIYF

D gene: .
CDR3 length: 13
J gene: TRBJ2-5
V gene: TRBV7-8
clone size: once
CDR3 DNA: TGTGCCAGCAGCTCCGGGAATCAAGAGACCCAGTACTTC
CDR3 protein: CASSSGNQETQYF

D gene: TRBD1
CDR3 length: 15
J gene: TRBJ2-1
V gene: TRBV27
clone size: .
CDR3 DNA: TGTGCCAGCAGCCTGACAGGGGGCTTCTACAATGAGCAGTTCTTC
CDR3 protein: CASSLTGGFYNEQFF

D gene: .
CDR3 length: 12
J gene: TRBJ2-3
V gene: TRBV6-6
clone size: .
CDR3 DNA: TGTGCCAGCAGTCCGACGACAGATACGCAGTATTTT
CDR3 protein: CASSPTTDTQYF

D gene: .
CDR3 length: 12
J gene: TRBJ2-7
V gene: TRBV2
clone size: .
CDR3 DNA: TGTGCCAGCAGTTCGGACAGTTACGAGCAGTACTTC
CDR3 protein: CASSSDSYEQYF

D gene: .
CDR3 length: 18
J gene: TRBJ2-2
V gene: TRBV21-1
clone size: .
CDR3 DNA: TGTGCCAGCAGCAAAGGAAAGGCTAGCGGGAGGCTTACCGGGGAGCTGTTTTTT
CDR3 protein: CASSKGKASGRLTGELFF

D gene: .
CDR3 length: 14
J gene: TRBJ1-1
V gene: TRBV7-9
clone size: .
CDR3 DNA: TGTGCCAGCAGCTTAGAAAGGGGTATAACTGAAGCTTTCTTT
CDR3 protein: CASSLERGITEAFF

D gene: .
CDR3 length: 15
J gene: TRBJ1-1
V gene: TRBV14
clone size: .
CDR3 DNA: TGTGCCAGCAGCCAAGATCCTGGGGGGAACACTGAAGCTTTCTTT
CDR3 protein: CASSQDPGGNTEAFF

D gene: .
CDR3 length: 14
J gene: TRBJ2-3
V gene: TRBV18
clone size: .
CDR3 DNA: TGTGCCAGCTCACCGGGTCGGAGTACAGATACGCAGTATTTT
CDR3 protein: CASSPGRSTDTQYF

D gene: .
CDR3 length: 13
J gene: TRBJ2-5
V gene: TRBV5-4
clone size: once
CDR3 DNA: TGTGCCAGCAGCTCCAGCGTCCAAGAGACCCAGTACTTC
CDR3 protein: CASSSSVQETQYF

D gene: .
CDR3 length: 17
J gene: TRBJ1-3
V gene: TRBV4-3
clone size: .
CDR3 DNA: TGCGCCAGCAGCCAAGACACCGGGACAACGCGGGGAAACACCATATATTTT
CDR3 protein: CASSQDTGTTRGNTIYF

D gene: .
CDR3 length: 15
J gene: TRBJ1-4
V gene: TRBV6-5
clone size: .
CDR3 DNA: TGTGCCAGCAGCCGGGATACCTCAACTAATGAAAAACTGTTTTTT
CDR3 protein: CASSRDTSTNEKLFF

D gene: TRBD1
CDR3 length: 15
J gene: TRBJ1-3
V gene: TRBV6-1
clone size: .
CDR3 DNA: TGTGCCAGCAGCCCAGACAGGGTAACTGGAAACACCATATATTTT
CDR3 protein: CASSPDRVTGNTIYF

D gene: TRBD2
CDR3 length: 16
J gene: TRBJ2-2
V gene: TRBV7-2
clone size: .
CDR3 DNA: TGTGCCAGCAGCTTACAGGCGGGAGCTGACACCGGGGAGCTGTTTTTT
CDR3 protein: CASSLQAGADTGELFF

D gene: .
CDR3 length: 17
J gene: TRBJ1-3
V gene: TRBV5-6
clone size: .
CDR3 DNA: TGTGCCAGCAGCTTGTACGGACACACGACCTCTGGAAACACCATATATTTT
CDR3 protein: CASSLYGHTTSGNTIYF

D gene: .
CDR3 length: 15
J gene: TRBJ1-3
V gene: TRBV6-5
clone size: few
CDR3 DNA: TGTGCCAGCAGGCCTACAGGGACACACGGTGACACCATATATTTT
CDR3 protein: CASRPTGTHGDTIYF

D gene: .
CDR3 length: 12
J gene: TRBJ1-1
V gene: TRBV2
clone size: .
CDR3 DNA: TGTGCCAGCAAGGGGGATAACACTGAAGCTTTCTTT
CDR3 protein: CASKGDNTEAFF

D gene: TRBD1
CDR3 length: 14
J gene: TRBJ2-2
V gene: TRBV6-1
clone size: once
CDR3 DNA: TGTGCCAGCAACCGGGACAGGGATACCGGGGAGCTGTTTTTT
CDR3 protein: CASNRDRDTGELFF

D gene: .
CDR3 length: 17
J gene: TRBJ2-3
V gene: TRBV7-9
clone size: .
CDR3 DNA: TGTGCCAGCAGCTTAGACGCTTGGGGGGAATCCACAGATACGCAGTATTTT
CDR3 protein: CASSLDAWGESTDTQYF

D gene: .
CDR3 length: 14
J gene: TRBJ2-2
V gene: TRBV12-5
clone size: few
CDR3 DNA: TGTGCTAGTGTAGGGACATCGAACACCGGGGAGCTGTTTTTT
CDR3 protein: CASVGTSNTGELFF

D gene: .
CDR3 length: 16
J gene: TRBJ2-2
V gene: TRBV7-9
clone size: few
CDR3 DNA: TGTGCCAGCAGCGCCCAGGTCGCCGCGAACACCGGGGAGCTGTTTTTT
CDR3 protein: CASSAQVAANTGELFF

D gene: TRBD2
CDR3 length: 15
J gene: TRBJ2-5
V gene: TRBV11-3
clone size: .
CDR3 DNA: TGTGCCAGCAGCTTAGCGGGGGGGGACCAAGAGACCCAGTACTTC
CDR3 protein: CASSLAGGDQETQYF

D gene: .
CDR3 length: 15
J gene: TRBJ1-5
V gene: TRBV7-2
clone size: once
CDR3 DNA: TGTGCCAGCAGCTTAACCGGGACAATAGGCCAGCCCCAGCATTTT
CDR3 protein: CASSLTGTIGQPQHF

D gene: .
CDR3 length: 17
J gene: TRBJ1-5
V gene: TRBV19
clone size: .
CDR3 DNA: TGTGCCAGTAGGCCCCTCGGGGGGGGCCTAAGCAATCAGCCCCAGCATTTT
CDR3 protein: CASRPLGGGLSNQPQHF

D gene: TRBD1
CDR3 length: 16
J gene: TRBJ2-1
V gene: TRBV5-4
clone size: .
CDR3 DNA: TGTGCCAGCAGCTTGGCCGACAGGGGGCCAGGCAATGAGCAGTTCTTC
CDR3 protein: CASSLADRGPGNEQFF

D gene: .
CDR3 length: 15
J gene: TRBJ2-3
V gene: TRBV5-1
clone size: .
CDR3 DNA: TGCGCCAGCAGCTCCTTAGCGGAGTTCACAGATACGCAGTATTTT
CDR3 protein: CASSSLAEFTDTQYF

D gene: TRBD1
CDR3 length: 15
J gene: TRBJ2-7
V gene: TRBV27
clone size: .
CDR3 DNA: TGTGCCAGCAGTCCAGGGACAGGCTTCTCCTACGAGCAGTACTTC
CDR3 protein: CASSPGTGFSYEQYF